Below, 3 T cell receptor beta chains from the same sample are listed, as sequenced in a study of cytomegalovirus exposure and HLA in healthy donors (dated by TCRdb to about 2017). To prepare the library, the immunoSEQ multiplex PCR assay was applied. A mixture of 60 forward primers for TCR Vbeta segments and 13 reverse primers for TCR Jbeta segments was used in the multiplex PCR. In TCRdb, the immuneACCESS table is reduced to in-frame sequences with V and J assigned. These tables do not hold every clone; where another copy was compared, an unresolved V gene accounts for under half, and the others remain unexplained. The sample table shows roughly 140,000 clones, and around 73% are seen once. The top ten clonotypes cover roughly an eighth of the sample. What was sequenced was PBMCs. Receptor source: a human donor in good health.

The genes are TRBV6-1 and TRBJ2-4; TRBD2 matches 8 bases. Trimming removed 2 bases from V and 8 bases from J; junction bases left unmatched: 5. Germline lookup yields CDR1 MNHNS and CDR2 SASEGT. This CDR3 comprises 14 residues. CDR3: CASSESTSGYIQYF. The CDR3 coding sequence is TGTGCCAGCAGTGAAAGCACTAGCGGATACATTCAGTACTTC.

This chain links TRBV7-6 with TRBJ1-1, with D tentatively TRBD1 (6 bases). CDR1 is SGHVS, CDR2 FNYEAQ, per germline. V lost 5 bases, J lost 0 bases, and 19 bases lay in between. The CDR3 contains 17 residues. The chain's CDR3 is CASSPNAQDRLNTEAFF. The CDR3 DNA is TGTGCCAGCAGCCCGAACGCCCAGGACAGATTGAACACTGAAGCTTTCTTT.

The J gene is TRBJ2-7, the V gene TRBV6-5; unclear D gene. Germline V gene lookup returns CDR1 MNHEY and CDR2 SVGAGI. V was cut by 2 bases and J by 2 bases, with 4 bases left in between. The CDR3 has 12 residues. CDR3 nucleotide sequence: TGTGCCAGCAGTTACGGGCCCTACGAGCAGTACTTC. It specifies CASSYGPYEQYF.